Listed here is a single T cell receptor (beta chain). The V gene's germline CDR1 is SEHNR and CDR2 FQNEAQ (reference sequence). The CDR3 is 15 amino acids. V gave up 4 bases and J gave up 7 bases, with 14 bases separating them. The data were obtained in a study of cytomegalovirus exposure and HLA in healthy donors. A multiplex PCR was run with 60 Vbeta primers and 13 Jbeta primers. Repertoires were generated with immunoSEQ multiplex PCR, while TCRdb's copy carries only in-frame clones and drops some. This repertoire includes about 58,000 clones. Source material: PBMCs. The gene calls are TRBV7-9 and TRBJ1-6; D call uncertain. This TCR came from a woman under 30 in good health and CMV-seronegative. The CDR3 nucleotides are TGTGCCAGCAGCTCCTGGACTTCGTCGAATTCACCCCTCCACTTT. This codes for CASSSWTSSNSPLHF.